These T cell receptor beta chains were read from a single sample in a study of regulatory T cells in long-lasting Graves disease. TCRdb used MiXCR to reprocess the multiplex PCR reads, holding one entry per CDR3 protein. The repertoire holds about 400,000 distinct CDR3 sequences, with about a fifth as singletons. Sequencing was performed on peripheral blood mononuclear cells (PBMCs), taken when the disease was refractory, from a patient treated with antithyroid drugs. The receptors stem from a female donor with Graves disease. The CDR3 runs from the conserved cysteine through the conserved F or W. The order of the fields is clone size, J gene, D gene, V gene, CDR3 DNA, CDR3 protein. A D gene is named only where the DNA matches it firmly. A row's size may be missing; if present it is once, few, many or a size class.

. TRBJ2-5 . TRBV7-2 TGTGCCAGCAGGAGAAACAGACTCCAGCAGACCCAGTACTTC CASRRNRLQQTQYF
many TRBJ1-2 TRBD1 TRBV2 TGTGCCAGCAGTCAACAGGGGGGGAACTATGGCTACACCTTC CASSQQGGNYGYTF
many TRBJ2-2 TRBD1 TRBV6-5 TGTGCCAGCAGTTACCCTGGCTCCGGGACAGCTTCTTCCGGGGAGCTGTTTTTT CASSYPGSGTASSGELFF
. TRBJ2-7 TRBD2 TRBV29-1 TGCAGCGCCACCGGGAGGCTAGGGGAGCAGTACTTC CSATGRLGEQYF
many TRBJ2-7 TRBD2 TRBV7-2 TGTGCCAGCAGCTTAGTGGGACTAGTGGCCTACGAGCAGTACTTC CASSLVGLVAYEQYF
. TRBJ1-5 TRBD1 TRBV12-3/TRBV12-4 TGTGCCAGCAGTCGTCGACAGGGAGTAGGCAATCAGCCCCAGCATTTT CASSRRQGVGNQPQHF
many TRBJ2-5 TRBD2 TRBV28 TGTGCCAGCAGTTCCGGGGGGGTTGAGGTGACCCAGTACTTC CASSSGGVEVTQYF
few TRBJ2-2 . TRBV30 TGTGCCTGGAGCCAGACGAGGGGGTGGAACACCGGGGAGCTGTTTTTT CAWSQTRGWNTGELFF
few TRBJ2-5 TRBD2 TRBV19 TGTGCCAGTAGTATCGGCCCCCTGACTAGCGGCGGGACCCAGTACTTC CASSIGPLTSGGTQYF
. TRBJ2-2 . TRBV30 TGTGCCTGGAGGGGGGGCTTCGGGACCGGGGAGCTGTTTTTT CAWRGGFGTGELFF
many TRBJ2-7 TRBD1 TRBV11-2 TGTGCCAGCAGCTCGATAGGGACAGGGGGCTACGAGCAGTACTTC CASSSIGTGGYEQYF
few TRBJ1-1 . TRBV20-1 TGCAGTGCTAGAGAGGTGGACACTGAAGCTTTCTTT CSAREVDTEAFF
many TRBJ1-5 . TRBV6-1 TGTGCCAGCAGTGAAAGGTCGGCTATGGGCAATCAGCCCCAGCATTTT CASSERSAMGNQPQHF
. TRBJ1-1 . TRBV4-3 TGCGCCAGCAGCCAAGATTCCGGGCCGAACACTGAAGCTTTCTTT CASSQDSGPNTEAFF
few TRBJ2-2 . TRBV12-3/TRBV12-4 TGTGCCAGCAGAGGGAGCGTGAGCACCGGGGAGCTGTTTTTT CASRGSVSTGELFF
. TRBJ2-2 TRBD1 TRBV12-3/TRBV12-4 TGTGCCAGCAGTTCACTCGCGCCAAGAGACAGGGGGTCCGGGGAGCTGTTTTTT CASSSLAPRDRGSGELFF
. TRBJ1-1 . TRBV7-2 TGTGTCAGCAGCCCCCTCATCAATCCTAGGCGGGAGGGTGCTGAAGCTTTCTTT CVSSPLINPRREGAEAFF
many TRBJ2-2 TRBD1 TRBV28 TGTGCCAGTTCGGACAGGGGGTCCGGGGAGCTGTTTTTT CASSDRGSGELFF
many TRBJ1-2 . TRBV12-3/TRBV12-4 TGTGCCAGCAGTTTACAAAAACTCTATGGCTACACCTTC CASSLQKLYGYTF
. TRBJ2-2 . TRBV15 TGTGCCACCAGCGAGTTGGGTACCGGGGAGCTGTTTTTT CATSELGTGELFF
many TRBJ1-2 . TRBV3-1 TGTGCCAGCAGCCCTTATCCGCAGGAAGACTACACCTTC CASSPYPQEDYTF
many TRBJ1-5 TRBD1 TRBV28 TGTGCCAGCAGTTTACACAGGGGGTACCAGCCCCAGCATTTT CASSLHRGYQPQHF